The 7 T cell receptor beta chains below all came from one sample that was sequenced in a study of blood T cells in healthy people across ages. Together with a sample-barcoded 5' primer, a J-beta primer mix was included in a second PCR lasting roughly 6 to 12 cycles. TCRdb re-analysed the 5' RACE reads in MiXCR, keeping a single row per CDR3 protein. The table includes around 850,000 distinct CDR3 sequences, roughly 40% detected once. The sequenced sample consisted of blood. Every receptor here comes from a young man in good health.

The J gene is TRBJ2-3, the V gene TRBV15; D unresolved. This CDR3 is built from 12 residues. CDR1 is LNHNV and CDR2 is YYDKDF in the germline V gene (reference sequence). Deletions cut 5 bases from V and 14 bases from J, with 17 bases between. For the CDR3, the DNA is TGTGCCACCAGCTCATACGGACGGTCGGGGTATTTT. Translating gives CATSSYGRSGYF.

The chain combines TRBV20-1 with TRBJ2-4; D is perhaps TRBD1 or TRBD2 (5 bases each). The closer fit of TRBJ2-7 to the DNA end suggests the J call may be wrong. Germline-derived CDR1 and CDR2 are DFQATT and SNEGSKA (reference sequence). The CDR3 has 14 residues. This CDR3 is CSAPSRGRAYEQYF. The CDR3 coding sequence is TGCAGTGCTCCCTCCCGGGGACGGGCGTACGAGCAGTACTTC.

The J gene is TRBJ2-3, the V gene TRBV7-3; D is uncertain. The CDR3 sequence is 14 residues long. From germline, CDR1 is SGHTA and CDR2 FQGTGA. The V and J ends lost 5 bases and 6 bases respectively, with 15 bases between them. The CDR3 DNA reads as TGTGCCAGCAGCCCAACCCCGGGCATCGATACGCAGTATTTT. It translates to CASSPTPGIDTQYF. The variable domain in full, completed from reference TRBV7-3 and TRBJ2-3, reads GAGVSQTPSNKVTEKGKYVELRCDPISGHTALYWYRQSLGQGPEFLIYFQGTGAADDSGLPNDRFFAVRPEGSVSTLKIQRTERGDSAVYLCASSPTPGIDTQYFGPGTRLTVL.

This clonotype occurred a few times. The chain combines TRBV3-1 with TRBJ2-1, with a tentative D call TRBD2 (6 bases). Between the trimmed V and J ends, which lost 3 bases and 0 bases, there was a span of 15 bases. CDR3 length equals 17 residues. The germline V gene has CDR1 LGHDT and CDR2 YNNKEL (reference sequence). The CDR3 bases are TGTGCCAGCAGCCAGCGGGACGGGCGGCACTCCTACAATGAGCAGTTCTTC. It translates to CASSQRDGRHSYNEQFF.

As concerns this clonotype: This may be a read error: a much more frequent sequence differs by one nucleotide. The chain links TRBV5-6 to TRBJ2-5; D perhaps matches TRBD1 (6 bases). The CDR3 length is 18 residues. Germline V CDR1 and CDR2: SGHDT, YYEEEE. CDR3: CASSYYFRDTKYQEAQYF. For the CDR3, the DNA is TGTGCCAGCAGCTACTACTTCCGGGACACAAAGTACCAAGAGGCCCAGTACTTC.

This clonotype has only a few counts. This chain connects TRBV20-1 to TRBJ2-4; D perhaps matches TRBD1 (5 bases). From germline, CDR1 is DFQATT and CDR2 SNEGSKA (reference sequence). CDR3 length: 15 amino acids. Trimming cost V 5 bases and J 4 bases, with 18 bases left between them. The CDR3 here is CSAPRAGSGKNIQYF. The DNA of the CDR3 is TGCAGTGCTCCCCGGGCAGGGTCTGGAAAAAACATTCAGTACTTC.

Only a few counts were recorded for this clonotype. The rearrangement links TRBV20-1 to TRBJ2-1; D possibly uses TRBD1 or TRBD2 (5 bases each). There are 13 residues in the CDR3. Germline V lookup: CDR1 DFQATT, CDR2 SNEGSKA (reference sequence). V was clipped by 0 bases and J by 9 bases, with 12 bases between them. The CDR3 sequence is CSARDPPGTEQFF. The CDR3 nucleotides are TGCAGTGCTAGAGACCCCCCCGGGACTGAGCAGTTCTTC.